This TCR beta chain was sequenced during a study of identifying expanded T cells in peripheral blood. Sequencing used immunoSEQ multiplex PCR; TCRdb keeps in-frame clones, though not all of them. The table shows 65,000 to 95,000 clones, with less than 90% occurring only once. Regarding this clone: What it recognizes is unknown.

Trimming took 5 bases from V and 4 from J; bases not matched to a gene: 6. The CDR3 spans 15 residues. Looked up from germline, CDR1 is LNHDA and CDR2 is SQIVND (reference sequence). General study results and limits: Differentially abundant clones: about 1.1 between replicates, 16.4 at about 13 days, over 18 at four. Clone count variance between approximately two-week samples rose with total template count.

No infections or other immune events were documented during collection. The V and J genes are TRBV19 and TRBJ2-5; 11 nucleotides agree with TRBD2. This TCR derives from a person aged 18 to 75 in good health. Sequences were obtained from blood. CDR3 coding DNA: TGTGCCAGTAGTCCAACCACTAGCGGGAGAGAGACCCAGTACTTC. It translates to CASSPTTSGRETQYF.